A selection of T cell receptor beta chains follows, all from one sample in a study of radiotherapy plus CTLA-4 blockade in lung cancer. Sequencing was performed with immunoSEQ multiplex PCR; in TCRdb, only in-frame clones are kept and a portion is missing. The sample has fewer than 95,000 clones; about four fifths are singletons. The sequencing used peripheral blood, collected from a patient treated with radiotherapy plus ipilimumab. All receptors derive from a human donor with non-small cell lung cancer who had stable disease on radiotherapy plus ipilimumab. Both conserved end residues are part of each CDR3. The D gene is left open where the match is weak. A row's size may be missing; if present it is once, few, many or a size class.

D gene: TRBD1; J gene: TRBJ2-5; clone size: .; V gene: TRBV5-4; CDR3 DNA: TGTGCCAGCAGCCGACAGGGGCCGGGGGAGACCCAGTACTTC; CDR3 protein: CASSRQGPGETQYF
D gene: TRBD1; J gene: TRBJ1-2; clone size: .; V gene: TRBV7-2; CDR3 DNA: TGTGCCAGCAGGGCAGGGGGCCCTTATGGCTACACCTTC; CDR3 protein: CASRAGGPYGYTF
D gene: .; J gene: TRBJ2-3; clone size: .; V gene: TRBV10-1; CDR3 DNA: TGCGCCAGCAGTGAAGGTCTCACAGATACGCAGTATTTT; CDR3 protein: CASSEGLTDTQYF
D gene: .; J gene: TRBJ2-2; clone size: .; V gene: TRBV7-3; CDR3 DNA: TGTGCCAGCAGCCCCACATCGACAGGATCCGGGGAGCTGTTTTTT; CDR3 protein: CASSPTSTGSGELFF
D gene: .; J gene: TRBJ2-1; clone size: few; V gene: TRBV19; CDR3 DNA: TGTGCCAGTAGTACAGGGTTGTATGAGCAGTTCTTC; CDR3 protein: CASSTGLYEQFF
D gene: .; J gene: TRBJ1-6; clone size: few; V gene: TRBV7-2; CDR3 DNA: TGTGCCAGCAGCTTAGCCGGCGTCGGGGTAGTCCACTTT; CDR3 protein: CASSLAGVGVVHF
D gene: TRBD1; J gene: TRBJ2-7; clone size: .; V gene: TRBV5-4; CDR3 DNA: TGTGCCAGCAGCTTTAACAGGGGAGCCTACGAGCAGTACTTC; CDR3 protein: CASSFNRGAYEQYF
D gene: .; J gene: TRBJ2-7; clone size: medium-sized; V gene: TRBV7-2; CDR3 DNA: TGTGCCAGCAGCTCCCAAACTGGGGGGCTATCCTACGAGCAGTACTTC; CDR3 protein: CASSSQTGGLSYEQYF
D gene: .; J gene: TRBJ1-3; clone size: .; V gene: TRBV5-6; CDR3 DNA: TGTGCCAGCAGCCTCGTCCACCGCACAGGGTCCTCTGGAAACACCATATATTTT; CDR3 protein: CASSLVHRTGSSGNTIYF
D gene: TRBD1; J gene: TRBJ2-7; clone size: .; V gene: TRBV5-6; CDR3 DNA: TGTGCCAGCAGCTTCCAATGGACAGGGATAAACTACGAGCAGTACTTC; CDR3 protein: CASSFQWTGINYEQYF
D gene: .; J gene: TRBJ1-5; clone size: .; V gene: TRBV5-5; CDR3 DNA: TGTGCCAGCAGTCTTAGCCCTATCACCACACAGCAGCCCCAGCATTTT; CDR3 protein: CASSLSPITTQQPQHF
D gene: TRBD1; J gene: TRBJ2-5; clone size: once; V gene: TRBV18; CDR3 DNA: TGTGCCAGCTCACGGCGACAGGGACGAGAAGAGACCCAGTACTTC; CDR3 protein: CASSRRQGREETQYF
D gene: .; J gene: TRBJ2-2; clone size: .; V gene: TRBV6-1; CDR3 DNA: TGTGCCAGCTACCTCCCCAGGGTCAGGGACGGGGAGCTGTTTTTT; CDR3 protein: CASYLPRVRDGELFF
D gene: TRBD1; J gene: TRBJ2-2; clone size: .; V gene: TRBV27; CDR3 DNA: TGTGCCAGCAGTTCCGGGACAGGGGTTACAACCGGGGAGCTGTTTTTT; CDR3 protein: CASSSGTGVTTGELFF
D gene: .; J gene: TRBJ1-1; clone size: .; V gene: TRBV4-1; CDR3 DNA: TGCGCCAGCAGCCATGAAGGACCAGCTTGGGCTTTCTTT; CDR3 protein: CASSHEGPAWAFF
D gene: .; J gene: TRBJ1-2; clone size: few; V gene: TRBV27; CDR3 DNA: TGTGCCAGCAGTCCGCAGGGTAGGACTAACTATGGCTACACCTTC; CDR3 protein: CASSPQGRTNYGYTF
D gene: TRBD1; J gene: TRBJ2-7; clone size: .; V gene: TRBV19; CDR3 DNA: TGTGCCAGTAGTACCTCCGGGACAGGGTCCCACGAGCAGTACTTC; CDR3 protein: CASSTSGTGSHEQYF
D gene: TRBD1; J gene: TRBJ1-5; clone size: .; V gene: TRBV10-3; CDR3 DNA: TGTGCCATCAGTGAGAGACAGGGGATCGATCAGCCCCAGCATTTT; CDR3 protein: CAISERQGIDQPQHF
D gene: TRBD1; J gene: TRBJ2-7; clone size: .; V gene: TRBV2; CDR3 DNA: TGTGCCAGCAGCGTACAGGGGCGGAGCTCCTACGAGCAGTACTTC; CDR3 protein: CASSVQGRSSYEQYF
D gene: TRBD2; J gene: TRBJ2-3; clone size: .; V gene: TRBV9; CDR3 DNA: TGTGCCAGCAGCGTAGACCCCAGCGGGAGGGTCTCAGATACGCAGTATTTT; CDR3 protein: CASSVDPSGRVSDTQYF
D gene: .; J gene: TRBJ2-2; clone size: .; V gene: TRBV5-4; CDR3 DNA: TGTGCCAGCAGCCCTCGAGGGACAATGAACACCGGGGAGCTGTTTTTT; CDR3 protein: CASSPRGTMNTGELFF
D gene: .; J gene: TRBJ2-5; clone size: few; V gene: TRBV7-9; CDR3 DNA: TGTGCCAGCAGCTCGTGGAGTGCCCAAGAGACCCAGTACTTC; CDR3 protein: CASSSWSAQETQYF
D gene: .; J gene: TRBJ1-1; clone size: .; V gene: TRBV2; CDR3 DNA: TGTGCCAGCAGTGAGGGGGGCGGTGACACTGAAGCTTTCTTT; CDR3 protein: CASSEGGGDTEAFF
D gene: .; J gene: TRBJ2-1; clone size: .; V gene: TRBV2; CDR3 DNA: TGTGCCAGCACCCGGGACACCGTGGAGCAGTTCTTC; CDR3 protein: CASTRDTVEQFF
D gene: TRBD2; J gene: TRBJ2-1; clone size: .; V gene: TRBV27; CDR3 DNA: TGTGCCAGCAGATATAGCGGGGGGGATTACAATGAGCAGTTCTTC; CDR3 protein: CASRYSGGDYNEQFF
D gene: .; J gene: TRBJ2-1; clone size: .; V gene: TRBV5-1; CDR3 DNA: TGCGCCAGCAGACTGTTCTTTAGCTCCTACAATGAGCAGTTCTTC; CDR3 protein: CASRLFFSSYNEQFF
D gene: .; J gene: TRBJ2-3; clone size: .; V gene: TRBV18; CDR3 DNA: TGTGCCAGCTCACCCTCTGGAGATACGCAGTATTTT; CDR3 protein: CASSPSGDTQYF
D gene: .; J gene: TRBJ2-7; clone size: .; V gene: TRBV6-6; CDR3 DNA: TGTGCCAGCAGTTACTCGACAACAGGTCTCTCCGAGCAGTACTTC; CDR3 protein: CASSYSTTGLSEQYF
D gene: .; J gene: TRBJ2-5; clone size: .; V gene: TRBV30; CDR3 DNA: TGTGCCTGGAGTGTACGCAGGGGAGAGACCCAGTACTTC; CDR3 protein: CAWSVRRGETQYF
D gene: .; J gene: TRBJ1-2; clone size: .; V gene: TRBV5-6; CDR3 DNA: TGTGCCAGCAGCTTGATTCCAGGGATAGGCTACACCTTC; CDR3 protein: CASSLIPGIGYTF
D gene: TRBD2; J gene: TRBJ2-3; clone size: .; V gene: TRBV30; CDR3 DNA: TGTGCCTGGTCTCTAGCGGGGGGAAACACAGATACGCAGTATTTT; CDR3 protein: CAWSLAGGNTDTQYF
D gene: TRBD1; J gene: TRBJ1-2; clone size: .; V gene: TRBV27; CDR3 DNA: TGTGCCAGCAGCGGGACAGGGTCCGCTAACTATGGCTACACCTTC; CDR3 protein: CASSGTGSANYGYTF
D gene: .; J gene: TRBJ2-2; clone size: .; V gene: TRBV7-3; CDR3 DNA: TGTGCCAGCAGCTGGACTAACGGGGAGCTGTTTTTT; CDR3 protein: CASSWTNGELFF
D gene: .; J gene: TRBJ2-3; clone size: .; V gene: TRBV5-3; CDR3 DNA: TGTGCCAGAAGCCTAACTACCCGGGGGGCCCCAGATACGCAGTATTTT; CDR3 protein: CARSLTTRGAPDTQYF
D gene: .; J gene: TRBJ2-7; clone size: once; V gene: TRBV7-8; CDR3 DNA: TGTGCCAGCAGCTTACCCAACAGCTACGAGCAGTACTTC; CDR3 protein: CASSLPNSYEQYF
D gene: .; J gene: TRBJ2-3; clone size: .; V gene: TRBV7-3; CDR3 DNA: TGTGCCAGCAGCTTAAAAAAAGGGGATACGCAGTATTTT; CDR3 protein: CASSLKKGDTQYF
D gene: .; J gene: TRBJ2-5; clone size: .; V gene: TRBV19; CDR3 DNA: TGTGCCGTACTTTTAGAGACCCAGTACTTC; CDR3 protein: CAVLLETQYF
D gene: TRBD2; J gene: TRBJ2-5; clone size: .; V gene: TRBV19; CDR3 DNA: TGTGCCAGTAGTGTCGAGCGGGGGCCACGGACCCAGTACTTC; CDR3 protein: CASSVERGPRTQYF
D gene: TRBD1; J gene: TRBJ2-1; clone size: .; V gene: TRBV5-1; CDR3 DNA: TGCGCCAGCAGTGAGCGGACAGGGGGTCAGGAGCAGTTCTTC; CDR3 protein: CASSERTGGQEQFF
D gene: .; J gene: TRBJ1-1; clone size: .; V gene: TRBV25-1; CDR3 DNA: TGTGCCAGCAGTGAATCGACAGGCATGAACACTGAAGCTTTCTTT; CDR3 protein: CASSESTGMNTEAFF
D gene: .; J gene: TRBJ2-5; clone size: .; V gene: TRBV11-3; CDR3 DNA: TGTGCCAGCAGCCGGACAGCCCACCAAGAGACCCAGTACTTC; CDR3 protein: CASSRTAHQETQYF
D gene: TRBD1; J gene: TRBJ2-5; clone size: once; V gene: TRBV29-1; CDR3 DNA: TGCAGCGTTCTACGAAGGACAGGGGGCTTGGCGACCCAGTACTTC; CDR3 protein: CSVLRRTGGLATQYF
D gene: .; J gene: TRBJ2-2; clone size: .; V gene: TRBV28; CDR3 DNA: TGTGCCAGCAGTCCCTCTGGGGTTGGAACCGGGGAGCTGTTTTTT; CDR3 protein: CASSPSGVGTGELFF